In this sample, the clone carrying this TCR beta chain turned up many times. Its antigen is currently unknown. Time point in this sample: sample taken at primary tumor resection. Patients with untreated early-stage non-small cell lung cancer, numbering some 72, were the donors. These data originate in a study of spatial heterogeneity in lung cancer. About the research overall: Every unique TCR and UMI combination, on average, appeared more than ten times in raw reads. General study results and limits: Detection of ubiquitous tumor TCRs in blood was higher at resection than follow-up.

Each molecule of TCR cDNA was tagged with one unique molecular identifier. TCRdb re-derived calls from the 5' RACE reads in MiXCR, one entry per CDR3 protein. The repertoire consists of 20,000 to 25,000 distinct CDR3 sequences, with about 5% occurring once and the leading ten covering less than 45%. Germline values: CDR1 SEHNR, CDR2 FQNEAQ (reference sequence). This CDR3 spans 16 amino acids. With 7 bases clipped from V and 8 bases from J, the junction kept 16 bases outside the gene matches. This TCR derives from a male donor with early-stage non-small cell lung cancer. The input for sequencing was PBMCs, taken at surgery. V is TRBV7-9 and J is TRBJ2-1, with 8 bases matching TRBD1. CDR3 sequence (DNA): TGTGCCAGCAAGCCCTCGGCAGGGGGCGATTTGTATGAGCAGTTCTTC. Its translation is CASKPSAGGDLYEQFF.